This is a list of T cell receptor beta chains from one sample in a study of Graves' ophthalmopathy and Graves' hyperthyroidism. TCRdb passed the multiplex PCR reads through MiXCR, listing each CDR3 protein once. The sample lists hundreds of thousands of distinct CDR3 sequences, approximately 21% seen once, with around 6.5% in the top ten. The specimen sequenced was peripheral blood. The receptors were gathered from a young woman with stable Graves' hyperthyroidism. Some clones in this sample may be carry-over from other donors' samples. The conserved cysteine and the conserved F or W are not part of the CDR3 here. A D gene is named only where the DNA matches it firmly.

J gene | D gene | V gene | CDR3 protein
TRBJ2-2 | - | TRBV20-1 | SARGGTGELF
TRBJ2-7 | TRBD1 | TRBV12-3/TRBV12-4 | ASKQTGGTYGQY
TRBJ2-7 | - | TRBV27 | ASIWGGIRYEQY
TRBJ1-1 | - | TRBV28 | ASTSGGAGNTEAF
TRBJ2-5 | TRBD2 | TRBV6-1 | ASSEIAGEDED
TRBJ2-5 | TRBD2 | TRBV20-1 | SARGTSGMETQY
TRBJ1-2 | TRBD1 | TRBV6-1 | ASRTSGQGGGYT
TRBJ1-6 | TRBD1 | TRBV6-2/TRBV6-3 | ASSYGDRASPLH
TRBJ1-1 | TRBD1 | TRBV6-5 | ASSRGDSLINTEAF
TRBJ2-7 | - | TRBV6-2/TRBV6-3 | ASSYSTRQGKDEQY
TRBJ1-2 | TRBD1 | TRBV5-1 | ASSFNRDRGIYGYT
TRBJ2-2 | - | TRBV5-1 | ASSLKSTGNTGELF
TRBJ2-5 | - | TRBV7-9 | ASSLGEWTQY
TRBJ2-7 | - | TRBV15 | ATSRDGAATYEQY
TRBJ1-2 | - | TRBV20-1 | SARLQDKGYT
TRBJ1-2 | - | TRBV12-3/TRBV12-4 | ASSLTGTT
TRBJ2-2 | TRBD1 | TRBV15 | ATSIQGARTGELF